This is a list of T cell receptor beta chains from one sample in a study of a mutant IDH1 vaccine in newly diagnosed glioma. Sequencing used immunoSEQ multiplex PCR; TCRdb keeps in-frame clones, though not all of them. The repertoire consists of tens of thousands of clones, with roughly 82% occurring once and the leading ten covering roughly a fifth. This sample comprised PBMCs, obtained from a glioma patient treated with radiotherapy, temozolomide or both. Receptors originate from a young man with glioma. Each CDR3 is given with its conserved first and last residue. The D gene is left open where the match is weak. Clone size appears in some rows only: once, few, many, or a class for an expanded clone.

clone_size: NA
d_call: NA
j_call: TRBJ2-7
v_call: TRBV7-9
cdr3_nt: TGTGCCAGCAGCTCACGGGACATCTACGAGCAGTACTTC
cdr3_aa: CASSSRDIYEQYF

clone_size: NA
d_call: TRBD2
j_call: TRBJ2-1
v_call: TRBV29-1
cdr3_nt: TGCAGCGTTGTATTTGGGGCTAGCGGTAGCTCCTACAATGAGCAGTTCTTC
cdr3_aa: CSVVFGASGSSYNEQFF

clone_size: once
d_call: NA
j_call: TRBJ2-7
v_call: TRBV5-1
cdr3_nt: TGCGCCAGCAGCTTGGATCTCTACGAGCAGTACTTC
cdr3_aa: CASSLDLYEQYF

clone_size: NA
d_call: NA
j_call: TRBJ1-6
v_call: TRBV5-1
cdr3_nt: TGCGCCGGCAGCTTGGAGGGCAGCTACAGCTCCTATAATTCACCCCTCCACTTT
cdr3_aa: CAGSLEGSYSSYNSPLHF

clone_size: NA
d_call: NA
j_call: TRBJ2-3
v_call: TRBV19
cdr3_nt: TGTGCCAGTGTTGGCACAGATACGCAGTATTTT
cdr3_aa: CASVGTDTQYF

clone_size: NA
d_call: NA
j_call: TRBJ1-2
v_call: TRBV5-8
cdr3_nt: TGTGCCAGCAGCTTGTACGTAACTGGTGGCTACACCTTC
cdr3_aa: CASSLYVTGGYTF

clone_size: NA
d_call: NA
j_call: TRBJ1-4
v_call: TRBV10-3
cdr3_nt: TGTGCCATCAGCGACAGTCAAGCTAATGAAAAACTGTTTTTT
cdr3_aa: CAISDSQANEKLFF

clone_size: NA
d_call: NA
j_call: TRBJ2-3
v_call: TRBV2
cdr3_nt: TGTGCCAGCGGTGCGGATCCAACCAAGAAGATAGATACGCAGTATTTT
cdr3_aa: CASGADPTKKIDTQYF

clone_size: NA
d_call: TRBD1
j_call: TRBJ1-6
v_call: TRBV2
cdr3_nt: TGTGCCAGCAGTGGGTGGCAGGGGGATTCACCCCTCCACTTT
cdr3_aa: CASSGWQGDSPLHF

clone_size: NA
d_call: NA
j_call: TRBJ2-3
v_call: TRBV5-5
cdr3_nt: TGTGCCAGCAGCTTCCGGGGCACAATCACAGATACGCAGTATTTT
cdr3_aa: CASSFRGTITDTQYF

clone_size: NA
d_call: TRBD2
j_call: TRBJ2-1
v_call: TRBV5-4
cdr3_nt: TGTGCCAGCAGGTCCGGGACTAGCGGCCTCCCGTCCTACAATGAGCAGTTCTTC
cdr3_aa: CASRSGTSGLPSYNEQFF

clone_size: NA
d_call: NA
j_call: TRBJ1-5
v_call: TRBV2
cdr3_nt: TGTGCCAGCAGTGATGGGCAGCCCCAGCATTTT
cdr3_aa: CASSDGQPQHF

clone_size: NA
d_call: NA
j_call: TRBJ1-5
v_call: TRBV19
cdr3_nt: TGTGCCAGTAGTATCCGGGAATGGCATCAGCCCCAGCATTTT
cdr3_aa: CASSIREWHQPQHF

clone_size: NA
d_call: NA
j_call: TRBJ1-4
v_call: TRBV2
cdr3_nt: TGTGCCAGCAGCGTCAGGGGTTCTAATGAAAAACTGTTTTTT
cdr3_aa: CASSVRGSNEKLFF

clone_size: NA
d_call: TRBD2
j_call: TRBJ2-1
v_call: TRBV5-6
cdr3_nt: TGTGCCAGCAGCTTGGTAGTTAGCGGGGGACACAATGAGCAGTTCTTC
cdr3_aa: CASSLVVSGGHNEQFF

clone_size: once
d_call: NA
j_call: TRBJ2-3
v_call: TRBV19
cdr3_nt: TGTGCCAGTAGGCTGACAGACGGCACAGATACGCAGTATTTT
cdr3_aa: CASRLTDGTDTQYF

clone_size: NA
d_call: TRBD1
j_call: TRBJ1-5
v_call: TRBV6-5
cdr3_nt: TGTGCCAGCAGCCGACAGGGGGCTAGCAATCAGCCCCAGCATTTT
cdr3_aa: CASSRQGASNQPQHF

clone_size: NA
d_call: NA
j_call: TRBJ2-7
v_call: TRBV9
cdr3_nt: TGTGCCAGCAGCGGGAGGGGGGGCTACGAGCAGTACTTC
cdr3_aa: CASSGRGGYEQYF

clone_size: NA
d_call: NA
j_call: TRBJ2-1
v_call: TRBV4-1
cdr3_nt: TGCGCCAGCAGCCAAGACGGTGACAATGAGCAGTTCTTC
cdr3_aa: CASSQDGDNEQFF

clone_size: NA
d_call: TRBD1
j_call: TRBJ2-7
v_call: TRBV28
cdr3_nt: TGTGCCAGCAGTTTATGGACAGGGGATAACGAGCAGTACTTC
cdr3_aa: CASSLWTGDNEQYF

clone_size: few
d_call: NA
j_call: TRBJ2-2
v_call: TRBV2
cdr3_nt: TGTGCCAGCAGAGGGGACTTTTCTCGGACCGGGGAGCTGTTTTTT
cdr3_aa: CASRGDFSRTGELFF

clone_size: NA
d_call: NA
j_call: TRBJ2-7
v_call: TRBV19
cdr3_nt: TGTGCCAGTAGTGACCGTTCCTACGAGCAGTACTTC
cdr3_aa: CASSDRSYEQYF

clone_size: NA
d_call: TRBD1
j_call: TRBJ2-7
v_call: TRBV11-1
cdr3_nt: TGTGCCAGCAGCTTAGTTTTCTCGGACAGGGACCACGAGCAGTACTTC
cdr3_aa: CASSLVFSDRDHEQYF

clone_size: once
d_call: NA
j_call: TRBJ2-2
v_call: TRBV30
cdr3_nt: TGTGCCTGGAGGGCACAGAACACCGGGGAGCTGTTTTTT
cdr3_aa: CAWRAQNTGELFF

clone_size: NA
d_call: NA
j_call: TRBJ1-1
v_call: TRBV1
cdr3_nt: TGCACCAGCATCCAGACAGAGAACACTGAAGCTTTCTTT
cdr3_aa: CTSIQTENTEAFF

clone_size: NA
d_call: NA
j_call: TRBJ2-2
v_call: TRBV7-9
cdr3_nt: TGTGCCAGCGAACAGGACAGCGCGAACACCGGGGAGCTGTTTTTT
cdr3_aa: CASEQDSANTGELFF

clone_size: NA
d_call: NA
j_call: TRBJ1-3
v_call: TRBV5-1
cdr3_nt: TGCGCCAGCAGCAAGGACGGTCTCGACTCTGGAAACACCATATATTTT
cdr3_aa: CASSKDGLDSGNTIYF

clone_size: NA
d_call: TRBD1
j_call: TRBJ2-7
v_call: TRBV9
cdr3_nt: TGTGCCAGCAGCGGGGACAGGGGCTACGTAGGCGAGCAGTACTTC
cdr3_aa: CASSGDRGYVGEQYF

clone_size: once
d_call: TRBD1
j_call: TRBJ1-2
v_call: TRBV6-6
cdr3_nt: TGTGCCAGCAGTTACAGGACAGGCCTAAATTATGGCTACACCTTC
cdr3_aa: CASSYRTGLNYGYTF

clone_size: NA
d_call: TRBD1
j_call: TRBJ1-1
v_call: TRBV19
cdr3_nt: TGTGCCAGTAGTACGAAGCAGGGGGCGCAGGGCACTGAAGCTTTCTTT
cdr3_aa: CASSTKQGAQGTEAFF

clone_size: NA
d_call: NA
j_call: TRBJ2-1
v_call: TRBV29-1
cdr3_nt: TGCAGCGTTGACCAGTCCGGGACGGACAATGAGCAGTTCTTC
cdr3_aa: CSVDQSGTDNEQFF

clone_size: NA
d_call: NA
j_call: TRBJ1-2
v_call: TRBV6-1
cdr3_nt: TGTGCCAGCAGGGACAGAGTTTATGGCTACACCTTC
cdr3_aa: CASRDRVYGYTF

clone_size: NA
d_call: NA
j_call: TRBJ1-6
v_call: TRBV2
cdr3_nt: TGTGCCAGCAGTGAATGGGGCGGGAATTCACCCCTCCACTTT
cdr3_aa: CASSEWGGNSPLHF

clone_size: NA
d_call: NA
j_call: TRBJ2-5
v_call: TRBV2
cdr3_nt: TGTGCCAGCAAGGACCCGGGTGGGGAGACCCAGTACTTC
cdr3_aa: CASKDPGGETQYF

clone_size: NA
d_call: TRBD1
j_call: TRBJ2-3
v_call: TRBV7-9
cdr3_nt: TGTGCCAGCAGTCGGGACAGGGGGCGGACAGATACGCAGTATTTT
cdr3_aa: CASSRDRGRTDTQYF

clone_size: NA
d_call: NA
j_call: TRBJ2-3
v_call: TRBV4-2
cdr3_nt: TGTGCCAGCAGCCAACTTAGGGGTGCAGATACGCAGTATTTT
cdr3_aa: CASSQLRGADTQYF

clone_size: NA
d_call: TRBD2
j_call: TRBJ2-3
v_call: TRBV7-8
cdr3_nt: TGTGCCAGCGGGGCCACGAAACGGGCGGGAGGGCCCCTAATCACAGATACGCAGTATTTT
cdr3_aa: CASGATKRAGGPLITDTQYF

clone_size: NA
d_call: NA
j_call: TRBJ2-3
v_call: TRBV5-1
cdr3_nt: TGCGCCAGCAGCTTGAGAGGGGAGGACACAGATACGCAGTATTTT
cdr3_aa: CASSLRGEDTDTQYF

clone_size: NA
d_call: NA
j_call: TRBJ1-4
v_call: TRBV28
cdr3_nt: TGTGCCAGCAGTTTCGGGGAAAAACTGTTTTTT
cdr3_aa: CASSFGEKLFF